These 20 T cell receptor beta chains share one sample of origin, sequenced in a study of blood T cell repertoires in COVID-19. Assay used: immunoSEQ multiplex PCR; TCRdb lists only in-frame clones, some missing. Of a few hundred thousand clones in the sample, approximately 81% are singletons; the top ten hold about 19%. The sequencing sample was made of PBMCs or T cells enriched from blood (not recorded which). The receptors originated from a middle-aged man who had recovered from COVID-19.

CDR3 coding DNA: TGTGCCAGCAGCCAAGAAAAGCGGGGGGCCTACAATGAGCAGTTCTTC. It specifies CASSQEKRGAYNEQFF. This sequence joins TRBV4-2 and TRBJ2-1, with 9 bases fitting TRBD2. From germline, CDR1 is LGHNA and CDR2 YNFKEQ. The CDR3 consists of 16 residues. The V gene end was trimmed by 0 bases and the J gene end by 2 bases; junction bases not matched to a gene: 2.

The genes are TRBV9 and TRBJ2-7, with TRBD2 matching 10 bases. The CDR3 length is 14 residues. Losses at the gene ends were 4 bases for V and 6 bases for J; bases not matched to a gene: 7. CDR1 and CDR2 from the germline V gene are SGDLS and YYNGEE. The CDR3 region is CASSSAGTSVEQYF. CDR3 nucleotides: TGTGCCAGCAGCTCGGCCGGGACTAGCGTCGAGCAGTACTTC. Complete variable domain (other parts from reference TRBV9 and TRBJ2-7): DSGVTQTPKHLITATGQRVTLRCSPRSGDLSVYWYQQSLDQGLQFLIQYYNGEERAKGNILERFSAQQFPDLHSELNLSSLELGDSALYFCASSSAGTSVEQYFGPGTRLTVT.

The gene calls are TRBV7-3 and TRBJ2-3, with no clear D. The CDR3 sequence is 12 residues long. The germline V and J ends were trimmed by 4 bases and 5 bases, with 7 bases remaining between them. Germline V gene data show CDR1 as SGHTA and CDR2 as FQGTGA. CDR3 nucleotide sequence: TGTGCCAGCAGCTCCCTAGGAGATACGCAGTATTTT. Encoded protein: CASSSLGDTQYF.

This sequence joins TRBV2 and TRBJ2-7; 7 bases align to TRBD2. V lost 8 bases and J lost 6; bases outside the gene matches: 13. Germline V gene sequence: CDR1 SNHLY, CDR2 FYNNEI. This CDR3 is 14 amino acids long. For the CDR3, the DNA is TGTGCCAGCCCCGCTAAGGGAGGGATCGGCGAGCAGTACTTC. Amino acid sequence: CASPAKGGIGEQYF.

V is TRBV2 and J is TRBJ1-3; D is possibly TRBD1 (6 bases). Germline V lookup: CDR1 SNHLY, CDR2 FYNNEI. The CDR3 is 15 residues long. The V and J ends lost 6 bases and 0 bases respectively, with 12 bases between them. The CDR3 region has the DNA TGTGCCAGCAGGGACAGACACTACTCTGGAAACACCATATATTTT. Its translation is CASRDRHYSGNTIYF.

The V call is TRBV4-2, the J call TRBJ2-2, with D unclear. Germline lookup yields CDR1 LGHNA and CDR2 YNFKEQ. The CDR3 runs to 14 residues. V lost 1 base and J 4 bases, leaving 7 bases between the germline ends. CDR3 residues: CASSQGLLTGELFF. CDR3 sequence (DNA): TGTGCCAGCAGCCAAGGGCTTCTCACCGGGGAGCTGTTTTTT.

The J gene is TRBJ1-6, the V gene TRBV6-5, with D perhaps matching TRBD1 (5 bases). With 8 bases removed from V and 14 bases from J, the gap between germline ends came to 16 bases. CDR3 length equals 12 residues. CDR1 and CDR2 from the germline V gene are MNHEY and SVGAGI. The DNA for the CDR3 is TGTGCCAGCGCGGGGGGGTTACAGTCCCTCCACTTT. The encoded protein is CASAGGLQSLHF.

This clone appeared a few times. The chain couples TRBV5-1 to TRBJ2-7; 9 bases agree with TRBD1. The junction had 11 bases not matched to a gene; V was cut back by 4 bases and J by 6 bases. The CDR3 covers 15 residues. Looked up from germline, CDR1 is SGHRS and CDR2 is YFSETQ. CDR3: CASSIGPDRGLEQYF. CDR3 coding DNA: TGCGCCAGCAGCATTGGCCCGGACAGGGGACTCGAGCAGTACTTC.

The chain links TRBV19 to TRBJ2-1; TRBD2 might be the D (6 bases). Germline V gene sequence: CDR1 LNHDA, CDR2 SQIVND (reference sequence). There are 13 residues in the CDR3. Between the trimmed V and J ends, which lost 1 base and 10 bases, there was a span of 11 bases. The CDR3 loop reads CASSIAGTGEQFF. Here the CDR3 DNA reads TGTGCCAGTAGTATAGCCGGGACTGGCGAGCAGTTCTTC.

The rearrangement links TRBV15 to TRBJ1-2, with TRBD1 identical over 8 bases. Germline assignment: CDR1 LNHNV and CDR2 YYDKDF (reference sequence). J lost 7 bases, V lost 1 base, and 14 bases had no gene match. This CDR3 spans 17 amino acids. The CDR3 DNA follows: TGTGCCACCAGCAGAGGGTCGCAGGGGGCTTCTGCAGGTGGCTACACCTTC. It translates to CATSRGSQGASAGGYTF.

The CDR3 sequence: CATSDSIPGQEETQYF. DNA for the CDR3: TGTGCCACCAGTGATTCAATCCCGGGACAGGAGGAGACCCAGTACTTC. The chain has TRBV24-1 and TRBJ2-5; TRBD1 matches 8 bases. Germline values: CDR1 KGHDR, CDR2 SFDVKD. CDR3 length: 16 amino acids. Losses at the gene ends were 2 bases for V and 5 bases for J; bases not matched to a gene: 9.

This clone was recorded only once. The V call is TRBV19, the J call TRBJ2-1, with D tentatively TRBD2 (6 bases). Trimming left V 5 bases short and J 5 bases short, with 13 bases between. Germline lookup yields CDR1 LNHDA and CDR2 SQIVND (reference sequence). This CDR3 contains 14 residues. Here the CDR3 DNA reads TGTGCCAGTAGTTTAGGAGGGAGCCACAATGAGCAGTTCTTC. Protein product: CASSLGGSHNEQFF.

The chain employs TRBV5-4 and TRBJ2-7; perhaps TRBD1 as D (6 bases). The germline gives CDR1 SGHNT, CDR2 YYREEE (reference sequence). V lost 3 bases to trimming and J lost 0 bases, with 13 bases between them. This CDR3 spans 15 amino acids. The CDR3 coding sequence is TGTGCCAGCAGCTCGGACAGTTTAAGCTCCTACGAGCAGTACTTC. As protein: CASSSDSLSSYEQYF.

This chain connects TRBV25-1 to TRBJ1-1; a possible D gene is TRBD1 (5 bases). V was trimmed by 10 bases and J by 0 bases, leaving 12 bases between them. CDR3 length: 13 residues. Germline V CDR1 and CDR2: MGHDK, SYGVNS. This chain's CDR3 is CATFATVNTEAFF. The DNA for the CDR3 is TGTGCCACCTTCGCGACAGTGAACACTGAAGCTTTCTTT. The full variable domain, in which reference TRBV25-1 and TRBJ1-1 provide the parts outside the CDR3, is EADIYQTPRYLVIGTGKKITLECSQTMGHDKMYWYQQDPGMELHLIHYSYGVNSTEKGDLSSESTVSRIRTEHFPLTLESARPSHTSQYLCATFATVNTEAFFGQGTRLTVV.

The V call is TRBV6-2 or TRBV6-3, the J call TRBJ1-2; 8 bases fit TRBD1. CDR1 MNHEY and CDR2 SVGEGT come from the germline V gene. This CDR3 has 15 residues. Trimming cost V 2 bases and J 4 bases; bases outside gene matches: 6. CDR3 amino acids: CASSYPGQASYGYTF. In nucleotides, the CDR3 is TGTGCCAGCAGTTACCCGGGACAGGCATCCTATGGCTACACCTTC.

This chain links TRBV7-8 with TRBJ1-4, with a tentative D call TRBD1 (6 bases). Germline lookup yields CDR1 SGHVS and CDR2 FQNEAQ. With 2 bases removed from V and 3 bases from J, the gap between germline ends came to 16 bases. The CDR3 sequence is 17 residues long. The CDR3 loop is CASSLRVSGAPNEKLFF. The CDR3 bases are TGTGCCAGCAGCTTAAGGGTGTCAGGGGCACCTAATGAAAAACTGTTTTTT.

The chain joins TRBV27 to TRBJ1-4; the match to TRBD1 covers 11 bases. The germline V gene encodes CDR1 MNHEY and CDR2 SMNVEV (reference sequence). This CDR3 region has 17 residues. V shed 3 bases and J 0 bases; nucleotides not matched to a gene: 3. CDR3 sequence reads: CASSFGTGGTTNEKLFF. CDR3 coding DNA: TGTGCCAGCAGTTTCGGGACAGGGGGAACAACTAATGAAAAACTGTTTTTT.

The J gene is TRBJ2-7, the V gene TRBV30; TRBD2 might be the D (6 bases). Germline lookup yields CDR1 GTSNPN and CDR2 SVGIG (reference sequence). This CDR3 is built from 12 residues. V was cut by 0 bases and J by 7 bases, with 10 bases left in between. CDR3 coding DNA: TGTGCCTGGAGTGTCGGACGGGGGGAGCAGTACTTC. It yields the protein CAWSVGRGEQYF.

The V call is TRBV27, the J call TRBJ2-7, with D maybe TRBD1 (6 bases). Germline V lookup: CDR1 MNHEY, CDR2 SMNVEV (reference sequence). V was cut by 3 bases and J by 5 bases, with 20 bases left in between. The CDR3 extends over 16 amino acids. The CDR3 loop reads CASSFEGGTRLNEQYF. DNA of the CDR3: TGTGCCAGCAGTTTTGAAGGGGGTACAAGATTGAACGAGCAGTACTTC.

The rearrangement uses TRBV2 and TRBJ1-4; maybe TRBD1 (6 bases). The V end lost 6 bases, the J end lost 8 bases, and 10 bases lay between the germline ends. Germline V gene sequence: CDR1 SNHLY, CDR2 FYNNEI. This CDR3 region has 12 residues. The chain's CDR3 is CASSWTAEKLFF. For the CDR3, the DNA is TGTGCCAGCAGCTGGACAGCAGAAAAACTGTTTTTT.